A single sample is the source of the 24 T cell receptor beta chains below, sequenced in a study of cytomegalovirus exposure and HLA in healthy donors. Repertoires were generated with immunoSEQ multiplex PCR, while TCRdb's copy carries only in-frame clones and drops some. The repertoire holds about 220,000 clones, with more than 75% as singletons. The sequencing sample was made of PBMCs. The source is a young man in good health and CMV-seronegative.

The V gene is TRBV7-2, the J gene TRBJ1-1, with D maybe TRBD1 (6 bases). This CDR3 comprises 15 residues. Trimming cost V 0 bases and J 1 base, with 9 bases left between them. Germline assignment: CDR1 SGHTA and CDR2 FQGNSA. Here the CDR3 reads CASSLAGTSNTEAFF. DNA for the CDR3: TGTGCCAGCAGCTTAGCGGGGACATCGAACACTGAAGCTTTCTTT.

V is TRBV2 and J is TRBJ2-7; TRBD2 is a possible D gene (6 bases). Germline CDR1 is SNHLY and CDR2 is FYNNEI. This CDR3 has 13 amino acids. V shed 8 bases and J shed 2 bases, with 13 bases lying between them. As DNA, the CDR3 is TGTGCCAGCTGGCGGGGCGCCCCCTACGAGCAGTACTTC. It is translated as CASWRGAPYEQYF.

This clone was found a few times. The V call is TRBV5-1, the J call TRBJ2-2; 10 nucleotides agree with TRBD2. V lost 2 bases and J lost 4; bases outside the gene matches: 5. Germline lookup yields CDR1 SGHRS and CDR2 YFSETQ. This CDR3 comprises 16 residues. The CDR3 reads CASSLTSGRVTGELFF. CDR3 in DNA: TGCGCCAGCAGCTTAACAAGCGGGAGGGTCACCGGGGAGCTGTTTTTT. The full variable domain, completed using reference TRBV5-1 and TRBJ2-2, is KAGVTQTPRYLIKTRGQQVTLSCSPISGHRSVSWYQQTPGQGLQFLFEYFSETQRNKGNFPGRFSGRQFSNSRSEMNVSTLELGDSALYLCASSLTSGRVTGELFFGEGSRLTVL.

The chain is built from TRBV27 and TRBJ1-2; TRBD1 aligns across 7 bases. With 4 bases clipped from V and 7 bases from J, the junction kept 12 bases outside the gene matches. The CDR3 sequence is 15 residues long. Germline assignment: CDR1 MNHEY and CDR2 SMNVEV (reference sequence). CDR3: CASSSAGTAVFGYTF. CDR3 sequence (DNA): TGTGCCAGCAGTTCTGCCGGGACAGCGGTCTTTGGCTACACCTTC.

The chain is built from TRBV28 and TRBJ1-1; D ambiguous. The V end was cut by 2 bases, the J end by 0 bases, with 4 bases between. Germline assignment: CDR1 MDHEN and CDR2 SYDVKM. The CDR3 has 13 amino acids. CDR3 region: CASSLRLNTEAFF. The CDR3 DNA sequence: TGTGCCAGCAGTTTACGGTTGAACACTGAAGCTTTCTTT. Full variable domain (remainder filled in from reference TRBV28 and TRBJ1-1): DVKVTQSSRYLVKRTGEKVFLECVQDMDHENMFWYRQDPGLGLRLIYFSYDVKMKEKGDIPEGYSVSREKKERFSLILESASTNQTSMYLCASSLRLNTEAFFGQGTRLTVV.

The V gene is TRBV7-2, the J gene TRBJ2-4; 7 bases are shared with TRBD2. Germline CDR1 SGHTA, CDR2 FQGNSA. Trimming cost V 5 bases and J 2 bases; bases outside gene matches: 15. CDR3 size: 18 residues. CDR3 DNA sequence: TGTGCCAGCAGCACACTGGGAGCGGCGGGGGTAACCAAAAACATTCAGTACTTC. Amino acid sequence: CASSTLGAAGVTKNIQYF.

The V and J genes are TRBV7-2 and TRBJ1-2, with unresolved D. V was clipped by 1 base and J by 3 bases, with 9 bases between them. This CDR3 comprises 14 residues. Germline-derived CDR1 and CDR2 are SGHTA and FQGNSA. The CDR3 here is CASSLEAAYYGYTF. The DNA for the CDR3 is TGTGCCAGCAGCTTAGAAGCCGCCTACTATGGCTACACCTTC.

The chain employs TRBV6-1 and TRBJ1-5, with D tentatively TRBD1 (6 bases). The germline CDR1 and CDR2 sequences are MNHNS and SASEGT. The V end lost 6 bases, the J end lost 1 base, and 10 bases lay between the germline ends. The CDR3 has 14 amino acids. The DNA of the CDR3 is TGTGCCAGCAGGACAGGTGTGAGCAATCAGCCCCAGCATTTT. This translates into CASRTGVSNQPQHF.

This chain connects TRBV9 to TRBJ1-6; the D is unclear. The CDR3 is 14 amino acids. Per the germline V gene, CDR1 is SGDLS and CDR2 is YYNGEE. Deletions cut 0 bases from V and 9 bases from J, with 10 bases between. The CDR3 sequence: CASSVGGSGSPLHF. The CDR3, as DNA: TGTGCCAGCAGCGTAGGAGGGAGTGGTTCACCCCTCCACTTT. Together with reference TRBV9 and TRBJ1-6, the CDR3 gives the full variable domain: DSGVTQTPKHLITATGQRVTLRCSPRSGDLSVYWYQQSLDQGLQFLIQYYNGEERAKGNILERFSAQQFPDLHSELNLSSLELGDSALYFCASSVGGSGSPLHFGNGTRLTVT.

The chain links TRBV5-1 to TRBJ2-1; 7 positions match TRBD2. Germline CDR1 is SGHRS and CDR2 is YFSETQ. This CDR3 comprises 11 residues. J gave up 14 bases and V 4 bases, and 6 bases lay outside the gene matches. CDR3 nucleotides: TGCGCCAGCAGCGACCAACTAGCGAAGTTCTTC. It specifies CASSDQLAKFF.

The rearrangement joins TRBV19 to TRBJ2-1, with D possibly being TRBD2 (6 bases). Germline V lookup: CDR1 LNHDA, CDR2 SQIVND (reference sequence). The V end was cut by 6 bases, the J end by 0 bases, with 9 bases between. This CDR3 has 14 residues. The CDR3 protein is CASSPGSSYNEQFF. The CDR3 coding sequence is TGTGCCAGTAGCCCCGGGAGCTCCTACAATGAGCAGTTCTTC.

CDR3 bases: TGTGCCAGCAGCTGGGGACAGACCATCTCTGGAAACACCATATATTTT. It encodes CASSWGQTISGNTIYF. The rearrangement uses TRBV7-2 and TRBJ1-3; 7 positions match TRBD1. Per the germline V gene, CDR1 is SGHTA and CDR2 is FQGNSA. Trimming cost V 4 bases and J 0 bases; bases outside gene matches: 6. This CDR3 region has 16 residues.

This rearrangement joins TRBV11-2 to TRBJ2-7; TRBD2 agrees at 8 bases. Germline trimming cut 4 bases from V and 2 bases from J; bases unmatched to any gene: 10. There are 16 residues in the CDR3. The germline V gene has CDR1 SGHAT and CDR2 FQNNGV. Here the CDR3 reads CASSSRHGRDPYEQYF. The CDR3 region has the DNA TGTGCCAGCAGCTCCCGCCACGGGAGGGACCCCTACGAGCAGTACTTC. Full variable domain (remainder filled in from reference TRBV11-2 and TRBJ2-7): EAGVAQSPRYKIIEKRQSVAFWCNPISGHATLYWYQQILGQGPKLLIQFQNNGVVDDSQLPKDRFSAERLKGVDSTLKIQPAKLEDSAVYLCASSSRHGRDPYEQYFGPGTRLTVT.

A few counts support this clone. J is TRBJ2-4 and V is TRBV4-3; 8 nucleotides agree with TRBD1. This CDR3 has 14 amino acids. J lost 5 bases, V lost 3 bases, and 3 bases had no gene match. From germline, CDR1 is LGHNA and CDR2 YSLEER. CDR3 coding DNA: TGCGCCAGCAGCCAGGACAGGGCTCAAAACATTCAGTACTTC. Encoded protein: CASSQDRAQNIQYF.

The V gene is TRBV6-5, the J gene TRBJ1-3, with TRBD1 as a possible D gene (5 bases). The CDR3 is made up of 13 amino acids. Germline V CDR1 and CDR2: MNHEY, SVGAGI. Trimming shortened V by 7 bases and J by 4 bases, and 11 bases separated the two germline ends. The CDR3 reads CASKRTGGNTIYF. In nucleotides, the CDR3 is TGTGCCAGCAAAAGAACAGGCGGAAACACCATATATTTT.

V and J are TRBV5-1 and TRBJ2-1; TRBD2 is a possible D gene (5 bases). Looked up from germline, CDR1 is SGHRS and CDR2 is YFSETQ. The V end was cut by 4 bases, the J end by 7 bases, with 12 bases between. The CDR3 is 13 residues long. CDR3 nucleotides: TGCGCCAGCAGCCTCGACCCGGGGAATGAGCAGTTCTTC. Its protein is CASSLDPGNEQFF.

This clone was seen a single time. This chain joins TRBV6-5 and TRBJ2-5; 9 nucleotides align to TRBD2. This CDR3 comprises 14 residues. Per germline, CDR1 MNHEY and CDR2 SVGAGI. Trimming removed 6 bases from V and 1 base from J; junction bases left unmatched: 3. In nucleotides, the CDR3 is TGTGCCAGCAGGCCTAGCGGGGCCCAAGAGACCCAGTACTTC. It translates to CASRPSGAQETQYF.

The rearrangement joins TRBV6-5 to TRBJ1-2, with D possibly TRBD1 on 5 matching bases. Germline CDR1 MNHEY, CDR2 SVGAGI. Trimming cost V 7 bases and J 5 bases, with 14 bases left between them. The CDR3 extends over 13 amino acids. As DNA, the CDR3 is TGTGCCAGCACTCGAGGACGGACATATGGCTACACCTTC. Amino acids: CASTRGRTYGYTF.

The V call is TRBV11-2, the J call TRBJ1-6; TRBD1 might be the D (5 bases). This CDR3 comprises 16 residues. V lost 0 bases and J lost 6, with 12 bases in between. The V gene's germline CDR1 is SGHAT and CDR2 FQNNGV. CDR3 amino acids: CASSLDPTGRNSPLHF. The CDR3 DNA is TGTGCCAGCAGCTTAGATCCCACAGGCCGTAATTCACCCCTCCACTTT.

The CDR3, as DNA: TGCGCCAGCAGCTTGGCCTGGGGAGGGTCCCGAGAGACCCAGTACTTC. It translates to CASSLAWGGSRETQYF. V usage is TRBV5-1 and J usage is TRBJ2-5; 7 bases align to TRBD2. V was pared by 0 bases and J by 4 bases, with 9 bases of the junction left unmatched. The CDR3 is 16 residues long. Germline V gene sequence: CDR1 SGHRS, CDR2 YFSETQ.

The chain links TRBV7-2 to TRBJ2-2; 7 bases align to TRBD2. J gave up 7 bases and V 5 bases, and 7 bases lay outside the gene matches. CDR3 length: 14 amino acids. The germline V gene encodes CDR1 SGHTA and CDR2 FQGNSA. CDR3 nucleotides: TGTGCCAGCAGCCCCGGGACTACCTTCGGGGAGCTGTTTTTT. Encoded protein: CASSPGTTFGELFF. Variable domain in full (rest from reference TRBV7-2 and TRBJ2-2): GAGVSQSPSNKVTEKGKDVELRCDPISGHTALYWYRQSLGQGLEFLIYFQGNSAPDKSGLPSDRFSAERTGGSVSTLTIQRTQQEDSAVYLCASSPGTTFGELFFGEGSRLTVL.

The chain combines TRBV19 with TRBJ2-7; D may be TRBD1 (6 bases). This CDR3 has 13 residues. Germline CDR1 reads LNHDA; CDR2 reads SQIVND (reference sequence). V was shortened by 10 bases and J by 7 bases, with 20 bases between the two germline ends. The CDR3 nucleotides are TGTGCCAAGGTACTTGGGGGCGAGGGGGAGCAGTACTTC. Protein product: CAKVLGGEGEQYF. Full variable domain (outside the CDR3, taken from reference TRBV19 and TRBJ2-7): DGGITQSPKYLFRKEGQNVTLSCEQNLNHDAMYWYRQDPGQGLRLIYYSQIVNDFQKGDIAEGYSVSREKKESFPLTVTSAQKNPTAFYLCAKVLGGEGEQYFGPGTRLTVT.

The chain uses TRBV5-3 and TRBJ1-1, with D unresolved. TRBV5-3 is marked as an open reading frame, function uncertain. This CDR3 is 14 amino acids long. Trimming removed 4 bases at V and 7 bases at J, with 17 bases between. CDR3 amino acids: CARSRYDGEDEAFF. In DNA form, the CDR3 reads TGTGCCAGAAGCCGATACGACGGCGAGGATGAAGCTTTCTTT.

A word on this clone: One end of the junction is discordant with germline, which a read error may explain. The chain carries TRBV7-7 and TRBJ2-7; TRBD2 might be the D (6 bases). Germline CDR1 reads SSHAT; CDR2 reads FNYEAQ (reference sequence). The CDR3 runs 14 residues. CDR3 coding DNA: TGTGCTAGCAGCTTAGGGTTGGGGAGGTACGAGCAGTACTTC. Residues: CASSLGLGRYEQYF.